This record looks at one T cell receptor beta chain sequence and its context. As handled by the study authors: By means of reference gene primer amplification, nucleated cell counts were estimated. Using immunoSEQ multiplex PCR, the repertoire was profiled, and TCRdb retains in-frame clones only, with some absent. Clone size and the V and J calls come from that table; the DNA yielded D and trimming. The table records approximately 210,000 clones, roughly 80% of them present only once. This sample was included in a study of blood T cell repertoires in COVID-19. Study information: Specimens from acute and convalescent COVID-19 originated in the United States, Italy and Spain. Sources were T cells, B-cell-depleted T cells, or PBMCs; the material itself was cDNA or gDNA.

With V trimmed by 3 bases and J by 4 bases, 2 bases remained unmatched. Per germline, CDR1 MDHEN and CDR2 SYDVKM. This CDR3 contains 15 residues. The source of this sequence is a human donor in a cohort sampled during active COVID-19. This chain links TRBV28 with TRBJ1-6; 8 bases are shared with TRBD1. The sample was peripheral blood. CDR3 residues: CASSLGDRYNSPLHF. DNA for the CDR3: TGTGCCAGCAGTTTGGGGGACAGGTATAATTCACCCCTCCACTTT.